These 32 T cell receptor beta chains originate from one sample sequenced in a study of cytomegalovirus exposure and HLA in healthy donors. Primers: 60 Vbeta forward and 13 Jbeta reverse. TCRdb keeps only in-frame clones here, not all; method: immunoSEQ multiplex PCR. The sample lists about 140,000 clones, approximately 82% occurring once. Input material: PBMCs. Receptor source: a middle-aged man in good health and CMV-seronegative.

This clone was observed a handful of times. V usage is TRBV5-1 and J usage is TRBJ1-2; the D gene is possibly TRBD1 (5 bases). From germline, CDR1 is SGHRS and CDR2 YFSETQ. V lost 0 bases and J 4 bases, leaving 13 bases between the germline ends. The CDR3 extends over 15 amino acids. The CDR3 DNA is TGCGCCAGCAGCTTGGCCGGAACAGACAGCTATGGCTACACCTTC. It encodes CASSLAGTDSYGYTF.

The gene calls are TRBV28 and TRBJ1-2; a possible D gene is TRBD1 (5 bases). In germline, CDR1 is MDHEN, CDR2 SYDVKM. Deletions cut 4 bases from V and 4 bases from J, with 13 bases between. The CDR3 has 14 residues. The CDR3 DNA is TGTGCCAGCAGTTCGCAGGGTGGGGTCTATGGCTACACCTTC. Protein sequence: CASSSQGGVYGYTF.

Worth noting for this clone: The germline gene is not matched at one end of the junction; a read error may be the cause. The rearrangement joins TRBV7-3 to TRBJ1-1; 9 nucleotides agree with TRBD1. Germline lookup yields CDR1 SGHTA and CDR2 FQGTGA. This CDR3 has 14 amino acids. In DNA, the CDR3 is TGTGCCAGCAGCCCAGACAGGGGGAACGCTGAAGCTTTCTTT. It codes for CASSPDRGNAEAFF.

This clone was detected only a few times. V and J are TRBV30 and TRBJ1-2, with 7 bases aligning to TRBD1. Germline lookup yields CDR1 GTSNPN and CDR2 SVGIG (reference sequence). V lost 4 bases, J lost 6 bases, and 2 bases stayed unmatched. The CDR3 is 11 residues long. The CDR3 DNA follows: TGTGCCTGGACAGGGGGGCATGGCTACACCTTC. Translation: CAWTGGHGYTF.

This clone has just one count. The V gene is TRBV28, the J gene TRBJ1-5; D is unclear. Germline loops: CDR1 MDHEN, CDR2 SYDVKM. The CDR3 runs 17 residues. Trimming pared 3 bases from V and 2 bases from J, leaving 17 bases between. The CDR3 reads CASSLSPGPSGNQPQHF. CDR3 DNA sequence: TGTGCCAGCAGTTTGAGTCCAGGCCCGTCTGGCAATCAGCCCCAGCATTTT.

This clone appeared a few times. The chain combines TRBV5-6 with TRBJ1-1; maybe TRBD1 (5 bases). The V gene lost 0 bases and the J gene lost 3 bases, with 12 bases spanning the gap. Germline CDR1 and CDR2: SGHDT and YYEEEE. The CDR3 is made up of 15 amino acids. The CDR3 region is CASSLGAGRDTEAFF. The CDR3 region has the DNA TGTGCCAGCAGCTTGGGAGCAGGGAGGGACACTGAAGCTTTCTTT.

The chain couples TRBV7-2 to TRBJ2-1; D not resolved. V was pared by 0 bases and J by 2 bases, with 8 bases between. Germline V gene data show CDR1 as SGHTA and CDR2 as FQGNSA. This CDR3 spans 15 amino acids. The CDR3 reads CASSLAVDTYNEQFF. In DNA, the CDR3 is TGTGCCAGCAGCTTAGCGGTTGACACCTACAATGAGCAGTTCTTC.

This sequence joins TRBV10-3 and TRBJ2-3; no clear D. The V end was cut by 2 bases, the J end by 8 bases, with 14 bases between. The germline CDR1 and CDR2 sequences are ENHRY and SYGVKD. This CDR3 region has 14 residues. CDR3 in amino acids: CAISEPAVGGTQYF. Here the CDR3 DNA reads TGTGCCATCAGTGAGCCCGCGGTCGGTGGTACGCAGTATTTT.

The CDR3 loop reads CASSVVPIGLSRLDTQYF. DNA of the CDR3: TGTGCCAGCAGCGTAGTGCCAATAGGACTTAGTCGCCTGGATACGCAGTATTTT. The rearrangement links TRBV9 to TRBJ2-3, with a possible D match to TRBD2 (5 bases). Trimming left V 0 bases short and J 6 bases short, with 23 bases between. The CDR3 has 18 amino acids. CDR1 and CDR2 (germline): SGDLS, YYNGEE.

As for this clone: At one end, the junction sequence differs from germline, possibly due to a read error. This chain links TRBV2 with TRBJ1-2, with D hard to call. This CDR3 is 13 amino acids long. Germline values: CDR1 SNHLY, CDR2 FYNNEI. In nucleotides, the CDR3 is TGTGCGCTGGCCCCTCCAGTGGACTATGGCTACCCCTTC. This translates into CALAPPVDYGYPF.

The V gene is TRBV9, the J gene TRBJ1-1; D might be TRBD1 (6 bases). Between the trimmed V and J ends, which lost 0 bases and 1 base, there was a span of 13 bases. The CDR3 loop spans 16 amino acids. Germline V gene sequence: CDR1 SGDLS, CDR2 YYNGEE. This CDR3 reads CASSVGQGLWNTEAFF. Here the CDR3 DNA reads TGTGCCAGCAGCGTAGGGCAGGGGTTATGGAACACTGAAGCTTTCTTT.

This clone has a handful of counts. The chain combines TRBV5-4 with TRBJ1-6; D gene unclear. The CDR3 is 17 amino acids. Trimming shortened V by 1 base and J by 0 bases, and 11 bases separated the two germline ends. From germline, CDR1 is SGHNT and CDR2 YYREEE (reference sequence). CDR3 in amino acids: CASSLLPSISYNSPLHF. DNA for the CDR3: TGTGCCAGCAGCTTGTTACCTAGCATCTCCTATAATTCACCCCTCCACTTT.

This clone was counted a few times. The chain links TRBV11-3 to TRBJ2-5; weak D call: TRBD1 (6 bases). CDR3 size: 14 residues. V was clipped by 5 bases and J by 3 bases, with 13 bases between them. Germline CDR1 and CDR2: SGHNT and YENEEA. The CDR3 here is CASSRRGTEETQYF. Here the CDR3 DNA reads TGTGCCAGCAGCCGAAGGGGGACGGAAGAGACCCAGTACTTC.

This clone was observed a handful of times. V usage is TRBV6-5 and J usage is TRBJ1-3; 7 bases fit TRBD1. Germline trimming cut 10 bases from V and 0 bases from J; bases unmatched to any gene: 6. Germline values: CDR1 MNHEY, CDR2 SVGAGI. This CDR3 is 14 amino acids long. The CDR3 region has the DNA TGTGCCACCAGGGGACAGCTCTCTGGAAACACCATATATTTT. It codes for CATRGQLSGNTIYF.

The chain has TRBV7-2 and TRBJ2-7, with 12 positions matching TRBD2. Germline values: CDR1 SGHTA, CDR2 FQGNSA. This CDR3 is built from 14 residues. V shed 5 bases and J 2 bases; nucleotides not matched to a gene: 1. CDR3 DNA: TGTGCCAGCAGCCGACTAGCGGGGGCCTACGAGCAGTACTTC. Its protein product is CASSRLAGAYEQYF.

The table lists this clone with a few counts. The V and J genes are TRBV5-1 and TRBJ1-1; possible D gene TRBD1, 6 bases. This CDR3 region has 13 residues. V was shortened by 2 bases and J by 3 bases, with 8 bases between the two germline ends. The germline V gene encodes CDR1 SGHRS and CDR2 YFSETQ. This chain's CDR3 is CASSFGGDTEAFF. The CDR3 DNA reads TGCGCCAGCAGCTTTGGGGGCGACACTGAAGCTTTCTTT.

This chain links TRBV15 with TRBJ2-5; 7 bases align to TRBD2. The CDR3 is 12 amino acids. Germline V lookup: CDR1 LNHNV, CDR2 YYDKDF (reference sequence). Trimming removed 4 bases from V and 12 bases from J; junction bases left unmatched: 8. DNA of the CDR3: TGTGCCACCAGCAAAAGACGGGGGGAAGAGTACTTC. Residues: CATSKRRGEEYF. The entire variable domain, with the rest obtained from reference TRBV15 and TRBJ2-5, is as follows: DAMVIQNPRYQVTQFGKPVTLSCSQTLNHNVMYWYQQKSSQAPKLLFHYYDKDFNNEADTPDNFQSRRPNTSFCFLDIRSPGLGDTAMYLCATSKRRGEEYFGPGTRLLVL.

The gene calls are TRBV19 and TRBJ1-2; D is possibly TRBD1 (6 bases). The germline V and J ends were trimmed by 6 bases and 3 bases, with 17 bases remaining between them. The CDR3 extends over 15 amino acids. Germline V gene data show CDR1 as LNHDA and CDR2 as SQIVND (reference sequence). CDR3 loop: CASRTAGTNDYGYTF. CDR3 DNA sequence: TGTGCCAGTAGGACCGCCGGGACAAACGACTATGGCTACACCTTC.

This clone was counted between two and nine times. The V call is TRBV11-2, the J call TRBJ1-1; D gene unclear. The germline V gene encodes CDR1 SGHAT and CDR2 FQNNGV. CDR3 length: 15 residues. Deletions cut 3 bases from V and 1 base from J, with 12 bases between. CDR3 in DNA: TGTGCCAGCAGCTTTACTATCATCCAGAACACTGAAGCTTTCTTT. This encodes CASSFTIIQNTEAFF.

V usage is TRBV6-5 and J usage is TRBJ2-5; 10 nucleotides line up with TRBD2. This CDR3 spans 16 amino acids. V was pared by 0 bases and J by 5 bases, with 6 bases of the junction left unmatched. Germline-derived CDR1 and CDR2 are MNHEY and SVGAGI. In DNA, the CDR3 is TGTGCCAGCAGTTACTCGATTAGCGGGGGGCCGGAGACCCAGTACTTC. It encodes CASSYSISGGPETQYF.

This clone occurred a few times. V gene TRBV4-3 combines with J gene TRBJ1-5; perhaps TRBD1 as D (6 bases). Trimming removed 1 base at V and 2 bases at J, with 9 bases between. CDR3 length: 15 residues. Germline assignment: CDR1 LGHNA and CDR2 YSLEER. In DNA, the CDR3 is TGCGCCAGCAGCCAAGTGTCAGGGGGCAATCAGCCCCAGCATTTT. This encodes CASSQVSGGNQPQHF.

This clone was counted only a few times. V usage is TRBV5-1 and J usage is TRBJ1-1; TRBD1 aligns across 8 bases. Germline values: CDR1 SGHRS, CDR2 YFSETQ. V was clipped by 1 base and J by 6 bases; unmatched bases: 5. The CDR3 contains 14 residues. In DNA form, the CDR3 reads TGCGCCAGCAGCTTGACAGGGGGGAGTGCTGAAGCTTTCTTT. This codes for CASSLTGGSAEAFF.

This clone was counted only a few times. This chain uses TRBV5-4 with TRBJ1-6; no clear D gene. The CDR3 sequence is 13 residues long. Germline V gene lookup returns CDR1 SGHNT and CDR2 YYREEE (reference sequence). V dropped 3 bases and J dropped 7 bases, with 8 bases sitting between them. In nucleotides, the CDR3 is TGTGCCAGCAGCTCATACAGCAATTCACCCCTCCACTTT. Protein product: CASSSYSNSPLHF.

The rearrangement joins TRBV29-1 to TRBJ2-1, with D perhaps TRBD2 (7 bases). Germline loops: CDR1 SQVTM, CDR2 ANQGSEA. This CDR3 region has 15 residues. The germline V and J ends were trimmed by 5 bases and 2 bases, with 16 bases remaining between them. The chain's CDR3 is CSVPRVGGPYNEQFF. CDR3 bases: TGCAGCGTTCCCAGGGTGGGGGGGCCCTACAATGAGCAGTTCTTC.

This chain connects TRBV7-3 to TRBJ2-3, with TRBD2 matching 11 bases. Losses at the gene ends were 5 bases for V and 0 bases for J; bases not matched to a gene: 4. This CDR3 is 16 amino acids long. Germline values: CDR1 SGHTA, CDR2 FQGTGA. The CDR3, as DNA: TGTGCCAGCAGCCCGGGACTAGCGGCTAGCACAGATACGCAGTATTTT. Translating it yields CASSPGLAASTDTQYF.

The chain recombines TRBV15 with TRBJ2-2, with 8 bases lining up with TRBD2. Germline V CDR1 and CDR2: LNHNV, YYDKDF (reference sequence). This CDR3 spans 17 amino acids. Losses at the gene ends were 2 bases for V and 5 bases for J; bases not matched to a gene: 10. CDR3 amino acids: CATSRNSGAPITGELFF. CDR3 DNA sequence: TGTGCCACCAGCAGAAATAGCGGGGCGCCGATTACCGGGGAGCTGTTTTTT.

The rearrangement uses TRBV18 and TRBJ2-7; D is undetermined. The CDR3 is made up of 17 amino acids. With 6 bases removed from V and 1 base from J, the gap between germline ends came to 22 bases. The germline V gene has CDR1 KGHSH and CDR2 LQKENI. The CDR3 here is CASSPTLQTSVSYEQYF. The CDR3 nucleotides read TGTGCCAGCTCTCCGACGCTACAGACCTCCGTTTCCTACGAGCAGTACTTC.

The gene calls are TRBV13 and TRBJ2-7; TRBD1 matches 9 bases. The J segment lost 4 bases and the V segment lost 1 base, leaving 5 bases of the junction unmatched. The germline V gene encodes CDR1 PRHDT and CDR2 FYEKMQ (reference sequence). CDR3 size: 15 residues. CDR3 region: CASSLVQDRGYEQYF. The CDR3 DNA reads TGTGCCAGCAGCTTAGTGCAGGACAGGGGTTACGAGCAGTACTTC.

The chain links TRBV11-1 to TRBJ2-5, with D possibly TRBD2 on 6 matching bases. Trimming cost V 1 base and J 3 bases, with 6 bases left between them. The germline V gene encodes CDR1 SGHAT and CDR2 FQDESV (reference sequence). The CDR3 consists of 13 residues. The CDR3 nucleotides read TGTGCCAGCAGCTTAGGGGGGGAAGAGACCCAGTACTTC. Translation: CASSLGGEETQYF.

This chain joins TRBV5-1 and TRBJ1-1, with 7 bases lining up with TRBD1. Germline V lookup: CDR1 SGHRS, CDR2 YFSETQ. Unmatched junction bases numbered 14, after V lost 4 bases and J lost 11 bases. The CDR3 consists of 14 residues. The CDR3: CASSPRGTEGRAFF. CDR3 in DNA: TGCGCCAGCAGCCCCAGGGGGACCGAAGGGCGGGCTTTCTTT.

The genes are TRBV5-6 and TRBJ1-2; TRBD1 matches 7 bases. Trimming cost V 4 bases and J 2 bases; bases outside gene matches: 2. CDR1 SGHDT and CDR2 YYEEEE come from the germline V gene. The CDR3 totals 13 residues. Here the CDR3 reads CASSQGQNYGYTF. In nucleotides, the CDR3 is TGTGCCAGCAGCCAGGGACAGAACTATGGCTACACCTTC.

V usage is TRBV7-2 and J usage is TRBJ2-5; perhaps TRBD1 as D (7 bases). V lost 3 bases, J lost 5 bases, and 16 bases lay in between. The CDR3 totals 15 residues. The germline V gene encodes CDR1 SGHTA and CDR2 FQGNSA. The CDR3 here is CASSFLGGGLETQYF. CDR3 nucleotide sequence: TGTGCCAGCAGCTTTCTAGGAGGGGGCCTGGAGACCCAGTACTTC. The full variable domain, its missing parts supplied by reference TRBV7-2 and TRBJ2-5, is GAGVSQSPSNKVTEKGKDVELRCDPISGHTALYWYRQSLGQGLEFLIYFQGNSAPDKSGLPSDRFSAERTGGSVSTLTIQRTQQEDSAVYLCASSFLGGGLETQYFGPGTRLLVL.